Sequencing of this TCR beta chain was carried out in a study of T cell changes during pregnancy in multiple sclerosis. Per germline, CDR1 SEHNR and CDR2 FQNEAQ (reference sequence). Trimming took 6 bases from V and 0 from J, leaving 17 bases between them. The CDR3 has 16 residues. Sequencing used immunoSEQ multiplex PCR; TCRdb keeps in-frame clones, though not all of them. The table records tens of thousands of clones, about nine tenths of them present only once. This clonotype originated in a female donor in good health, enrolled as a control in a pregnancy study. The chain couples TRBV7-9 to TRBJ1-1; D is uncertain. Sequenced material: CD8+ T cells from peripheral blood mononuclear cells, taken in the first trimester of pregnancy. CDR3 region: CASRGVAVPMNTEAFF. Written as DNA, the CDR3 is TGTGCCAGCAGGGGCGTCGCAGTCCCAATGAACACTGAAGCTTTCTTT.